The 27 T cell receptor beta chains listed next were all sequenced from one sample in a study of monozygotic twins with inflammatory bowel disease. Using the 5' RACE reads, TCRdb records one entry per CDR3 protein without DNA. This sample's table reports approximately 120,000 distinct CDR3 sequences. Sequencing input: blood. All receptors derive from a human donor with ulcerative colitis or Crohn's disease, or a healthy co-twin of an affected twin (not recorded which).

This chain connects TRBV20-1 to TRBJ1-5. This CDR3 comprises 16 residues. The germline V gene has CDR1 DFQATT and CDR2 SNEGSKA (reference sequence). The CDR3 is CSARDRLGGVGQPQHF.

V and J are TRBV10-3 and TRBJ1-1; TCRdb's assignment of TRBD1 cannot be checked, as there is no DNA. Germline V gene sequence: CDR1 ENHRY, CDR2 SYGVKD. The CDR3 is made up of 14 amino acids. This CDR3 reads CAISGDIGWAEAFF.

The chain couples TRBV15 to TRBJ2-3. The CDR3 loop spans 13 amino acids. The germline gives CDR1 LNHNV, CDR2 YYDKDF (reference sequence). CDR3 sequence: CATSKFEWDTQYF.

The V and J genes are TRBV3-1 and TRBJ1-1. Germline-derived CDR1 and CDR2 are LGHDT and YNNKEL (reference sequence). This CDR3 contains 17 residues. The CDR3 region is CASSQDLGGPWNTEAFF.

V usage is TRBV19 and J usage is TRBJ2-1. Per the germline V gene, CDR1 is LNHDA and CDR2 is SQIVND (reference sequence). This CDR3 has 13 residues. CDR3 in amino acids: CASKWSALGEQFF.

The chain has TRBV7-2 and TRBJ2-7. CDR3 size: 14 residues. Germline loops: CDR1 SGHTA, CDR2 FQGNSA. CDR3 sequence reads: CASSLDGGSYEQYF.

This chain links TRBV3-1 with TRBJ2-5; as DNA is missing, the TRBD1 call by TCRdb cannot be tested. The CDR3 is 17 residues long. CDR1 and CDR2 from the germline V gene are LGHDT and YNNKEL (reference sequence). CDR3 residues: CASSQARDGTFGETQYF.

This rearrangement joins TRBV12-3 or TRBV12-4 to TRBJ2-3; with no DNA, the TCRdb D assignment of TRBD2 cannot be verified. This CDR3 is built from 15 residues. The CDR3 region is CASSRDLSWTDTQYF.

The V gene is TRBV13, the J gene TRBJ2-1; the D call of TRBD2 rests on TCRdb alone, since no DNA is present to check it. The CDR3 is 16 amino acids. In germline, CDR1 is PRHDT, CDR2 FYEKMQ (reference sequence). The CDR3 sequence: CASSSTGLSSYNEQFF.

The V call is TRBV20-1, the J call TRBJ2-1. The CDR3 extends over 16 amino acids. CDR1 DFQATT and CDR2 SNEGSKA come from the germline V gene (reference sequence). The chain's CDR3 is CSAIRSGSLGYNEQFF.

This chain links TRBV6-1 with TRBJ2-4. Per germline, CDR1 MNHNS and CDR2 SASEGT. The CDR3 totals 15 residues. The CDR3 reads CASSEPNLAKNIQYF.

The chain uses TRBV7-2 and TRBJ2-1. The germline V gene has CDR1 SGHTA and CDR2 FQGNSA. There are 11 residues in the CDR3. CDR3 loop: CASSYNNEQFF.

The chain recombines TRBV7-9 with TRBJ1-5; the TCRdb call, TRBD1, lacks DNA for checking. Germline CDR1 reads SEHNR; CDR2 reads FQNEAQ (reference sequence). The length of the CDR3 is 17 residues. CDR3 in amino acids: CASSPGEGGWGNQPQHF.

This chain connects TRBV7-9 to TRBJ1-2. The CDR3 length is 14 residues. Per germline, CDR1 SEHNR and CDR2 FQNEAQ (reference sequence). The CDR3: CASSLAQEGYGYTF.

CDR3 sequence: CSFRDGNYGYTF. The rearrangement uses TRBV29-1 and TRBJ1-2; TCRdb calls TRBD1, which cannot be checked without DNA. The CDR3 is made up of 12 amino acids. Germline V gives CDR1 SQVTM, CDR2 ANQGSEA.

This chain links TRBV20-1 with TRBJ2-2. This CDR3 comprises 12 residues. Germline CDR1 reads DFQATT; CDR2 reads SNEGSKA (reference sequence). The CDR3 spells CSARTDTGELFF.

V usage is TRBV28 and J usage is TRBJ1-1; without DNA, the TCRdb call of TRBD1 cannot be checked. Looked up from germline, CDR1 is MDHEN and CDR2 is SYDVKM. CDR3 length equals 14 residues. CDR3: CASSLPGTGAEAFF. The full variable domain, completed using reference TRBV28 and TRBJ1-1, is DVKVTQSSRYLVKRTGEKVFLECVQDMDHENMFWYRQDPGLGLRLIYFSYDVKMKEKGDIPEGYSVSREKKERFSLILESASTNQTSMYLCASSLPGTGAEAFFGQGTRLTVV.

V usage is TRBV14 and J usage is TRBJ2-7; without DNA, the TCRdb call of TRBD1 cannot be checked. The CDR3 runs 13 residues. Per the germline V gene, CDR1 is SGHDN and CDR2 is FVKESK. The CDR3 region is CASSRIPGTKEYF.

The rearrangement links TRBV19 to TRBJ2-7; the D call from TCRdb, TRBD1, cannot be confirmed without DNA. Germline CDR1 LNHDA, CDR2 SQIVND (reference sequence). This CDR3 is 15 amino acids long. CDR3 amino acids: CASSMPGQGSYEQYF.

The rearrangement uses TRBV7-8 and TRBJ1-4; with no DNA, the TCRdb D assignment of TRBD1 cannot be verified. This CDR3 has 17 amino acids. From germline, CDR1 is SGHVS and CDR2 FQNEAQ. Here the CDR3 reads CASSLGGLGPGGEKLFF.

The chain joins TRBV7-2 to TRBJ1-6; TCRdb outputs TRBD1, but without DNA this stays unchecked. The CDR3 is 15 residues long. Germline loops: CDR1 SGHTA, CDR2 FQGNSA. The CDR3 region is CASRTQGGHNSPLHF.

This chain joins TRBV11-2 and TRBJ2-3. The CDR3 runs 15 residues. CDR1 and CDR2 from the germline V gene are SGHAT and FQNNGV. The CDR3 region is CASSQLLGYTDTQYF.

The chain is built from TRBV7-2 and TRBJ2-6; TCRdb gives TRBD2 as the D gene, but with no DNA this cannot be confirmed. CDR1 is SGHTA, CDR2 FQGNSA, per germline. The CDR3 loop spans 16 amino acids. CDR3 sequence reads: CASSLVGGLGANVLTF.

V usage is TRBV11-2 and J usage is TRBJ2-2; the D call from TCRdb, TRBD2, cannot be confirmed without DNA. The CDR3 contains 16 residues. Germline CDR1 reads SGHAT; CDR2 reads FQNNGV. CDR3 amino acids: CASSPGTSFITGELFF.

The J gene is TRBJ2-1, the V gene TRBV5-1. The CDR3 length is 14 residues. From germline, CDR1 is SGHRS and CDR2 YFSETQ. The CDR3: CASSFLRDTHEQFF. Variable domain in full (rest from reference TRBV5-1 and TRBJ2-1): KAGVTQTPRYLIKTRGQQVTLSCSPISGHRSVSWYQQTPGQGLQFLFEYFSETQRNKGNFPGRFSGRQFSNSRSEMNVSTLELGDSALYLCASSFLRDTHEQFFGPGTRLTVL.

This CDR3 reads CASSLRLVGTQYF. V is TRBV28 and J is TRBJ2-5; TCRdb proposes TRBD2, but this gene call is untestable without DNA. From germline, CDR1 is MDHEN and CDR2 SYDVKM. The CDR3 totals 13 residues.

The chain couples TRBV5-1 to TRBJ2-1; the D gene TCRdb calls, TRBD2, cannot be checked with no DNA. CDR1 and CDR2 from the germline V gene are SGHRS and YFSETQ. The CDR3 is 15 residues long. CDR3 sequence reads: CASKAGLAAANEQFF.